These 8 T cell receptor beta chains were all obtained from the same sample, sequenced in a study of T cell responses to AZD1222 COVID-19 vaccine (dated by TCRdb to about 2021). Libraries were prepared through the immunoSEQ multiplex PCR assay. TCRdb provides this immuneACCESS table in a form limited to in-frame rearrangements. Some clones are lacking; in checked studies, under half of them reflect an unresolved V gene, and why the rest are absent is not known. In all, the sample holds about 270,000 clones, and approximately 94% of those were seen once. The top ten hold roughly 0.6% of the sample. The sample's time point label is to be understood as: about 28 days (+/-7) after the second vaccine dose. The sample was peripheral blood, taken 28 days after the second AZD1222 dose. These receptors were obtained from an adult who received the AZD1222 COVID-19 vaccine.

This chain links TRBV5-1 with TRBJ2-3; D is perhaps TRBD2 (6 bases). V gave up 2 bases and J gave up 2 bases, with 9 bases separating them. The CDR3 consists of 14 residues. Germline CDR1 is SGHRS and CDR2 is YFSETQ. DNA of the CDR3: TGCGCCAGCAGCTTTGGGGGGTACACAGATACGCAGTATTTT. Translation gives CASSFGGYTDTQYF.

The chain couples TRBV7-9 to TRBJ2-5; no definite D call. V was pared by 3 bases and J by 5 bases, with 7 bases between. The germline V gene has CDR1 SEHNR and CDR2 FQNEAQ (reference sequence). The CDR3 consists of 12 residues. CDR3 bases: TGTGCCAGCAGCTTTGTAGGGGAGACCCAGTACTTC. Translating gives CASSFVGETQYF.

The V and J genes are TRBV9 and TRBJ1-2; 9 positions agree with TRBD1. In germline, CDR1 is SGDLS, CDR2 YYNGEE. CDR3 size: 14 residues. After removal of 1 base from V and 8 bases from J, the junction contained 6 bases not matched to a gene. The CDR3 coding sequence is TGTGCCAGCAGCGTATCCGGGACAGGGTACGGCTACACCTTC. Translated: CASSVSGTGYGYTF.

The V and J genes are TRBV6-5 and TRBJ1-3; 7 bases align to TRBD1. This CDR3 has 16 residues. J lost 0 bases, V lost 4 bases, and 6 bases had no gene match. CDR1 MNHEY and CDR2 SVGAGI come from the germline V gene. The CDR3 here is CASSLGTVNSGNTIYF. CDR3 DNA sequence: TGTGCCAGCAGTTTAGGGACAGTAAACTCTGGAAACACCATATATTTT.

V usage is TRBV6-5 and J usage is TRBJ2-5; no definite D call. V lost 2 bases to trimming and J lost 3 bases, with 7 bases between them. The CDR3 spans 13 residues. Germline V gene lookup returns CDR1 MNHEY and CDR2 SVGAGI. The CDR3 region has the DNA TGTGCCAGCAGTTACGGGCTGAAAGAGACCCAGTACTTC. Amino acids: CASSYGLKETQYF.

The J gene is TRBJ2-7, the V gene TRBV4-3; 10 bases line up with TRBD2. With V trimmed by 0 bases and J by 3 bases, 5 bases remained unmatched. Germline CDR1 is LGHNA and CDR2 is YSLEER. The CDR3 runs 16 residues. The CDR3 bases are TGCGCCAGCAGCCAAGATAGGGCTAGCGGGAGCTACGAGCAGTACTTC. This encodes CASSQDRASGSYEQYF.

The V gene is TRBV7-9, the J gene TRBJ1-1; no clear D. Per germline, CDR1 SEHNR and CDR2 FQNEAQ (reference sequence). V lost 7 bases and J 1 base, leaving 10 bases between the germline ends. The CDR3 has 13 residues. The CDR3 DNA is TGTGCCAGCACCAATCAGGAGAACACTGAAGCTTTCTTT. Translated, it gives CASTNQENTEAFF. The full variable domain, completed using reference TRBV7-9 and TRBJ1-1, is DTGVSQNPRHKITKRGQNVTFRCDPISEHNRLYWYRQTLGQGPEFLTYFQNEAQLEKSRLLSDRFSAERPKGSFSTLEIQRTEQGDSAMYLCASTNQENTEAFFGQGTRLTVV.

The chain combines TRBV28 with TRBJ2-7; no clear D. V was clipped by 2 bases and J by 6 bases, with 8 bases between them. Germline V CDR1 and CDR2: MDHEN, SYDVKM. The CDR3 spans 12 residues. CDR3 sequence: CASSLMAVEQYF. CDR3 nucleotide sequence: TGTGCCAGCAGTTTAATGGCGGTCGAGCAGTACTTC.